The sequence of this TCR beta chain was determined in a study of neoadjuvant anti-PD-1 for oral cavity cancer. Per the germline V gene, CDR1 is MNHEY and CDR2 is SMNVEV (reference sequence). CDR3 size: 13 residues. Trimming stripped 5 bases from V and 6 bases from J, with 14 bases between. This clone was seen many times. Time point denoted: after neoadjuvant nivolumab, at surgical resection. The table came from immunoSEQ multiplex PCR; TCRdb's copy has only in-frame clones and leaves some out. The data show around 35,000 clones, 30% to 40% seen once. The clonotype was recovered from a person aged 40 to 85 with oral cavity squamous cell carcinoma. This sample comprised tumor tissue, obtained after nivolumab (anti-PD-1) treatment. This rearrangement joins TRBV27 to TRBJ2-7; D possibly uses TRBD1 or TRBD2 (5 bases each). The CDR3 nucleotides are TGTGCCAGCAGTAAGGGGAGCGCCCCCGAGCAGTACTTC. It yields the protein CASSKGSAPEQYF.